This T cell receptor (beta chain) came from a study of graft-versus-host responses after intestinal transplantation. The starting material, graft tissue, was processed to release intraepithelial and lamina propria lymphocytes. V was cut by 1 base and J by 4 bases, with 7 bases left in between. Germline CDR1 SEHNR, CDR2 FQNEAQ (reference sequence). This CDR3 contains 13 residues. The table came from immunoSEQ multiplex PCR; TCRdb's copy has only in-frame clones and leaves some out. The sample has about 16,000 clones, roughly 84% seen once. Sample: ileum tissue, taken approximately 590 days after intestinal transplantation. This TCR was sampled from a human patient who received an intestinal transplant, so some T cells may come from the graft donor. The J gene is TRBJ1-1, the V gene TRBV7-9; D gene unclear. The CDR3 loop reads CASSLGGCTEAFF. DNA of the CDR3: TGTGCCAGCAGCTTAGGTGGGTGCACTGAAGCTTTCTTT.